What follows is one TCR beta chain and its context. These data come from a study of blood T cell repertoires in COVID-19. Study at large: Samples representing acute and convalescent COVID-19 were sourced from the United States, Italy and Spain. From T cells, B-cell-depleted T cells, or PBMCs came the material, which was cDNA or gDNA.

In germline, CDR1 is SEHNR, CDR2 FQNEAQ (reference sequence). This CDR3 has 19 amino acids. Trimming cost V 5 bases and J 0 bases; bases outside gene matches: 16. Per the study methods: Estimation of nucleated cell counts relied on the amplification of reference gene primers. Data came from immunoSEQ multiplex PCR; TCRdb stores just in-frame clones and leaves some out. V, J and clone size are those of that table, while D and trimming were read from the DNA. The table has about 300,000 clones, about nine tenths seen once. The source of this sequence is a woman aged 25-40 years who had recovered from COVID-19. The gene calls are TRBV7-9 and TRBJ1-2; 9 bases are shared with TRBD1. Sequencing was performed on peripheral blood. The CDR3 spells CASSPSDRGKLGTNYGYTF. CDR3 sequence (DNA): TGTGCCAGCAGCCCGTCGGACAGGGGAAAACTGGGGACTAACTATGGCTACACCTTC.